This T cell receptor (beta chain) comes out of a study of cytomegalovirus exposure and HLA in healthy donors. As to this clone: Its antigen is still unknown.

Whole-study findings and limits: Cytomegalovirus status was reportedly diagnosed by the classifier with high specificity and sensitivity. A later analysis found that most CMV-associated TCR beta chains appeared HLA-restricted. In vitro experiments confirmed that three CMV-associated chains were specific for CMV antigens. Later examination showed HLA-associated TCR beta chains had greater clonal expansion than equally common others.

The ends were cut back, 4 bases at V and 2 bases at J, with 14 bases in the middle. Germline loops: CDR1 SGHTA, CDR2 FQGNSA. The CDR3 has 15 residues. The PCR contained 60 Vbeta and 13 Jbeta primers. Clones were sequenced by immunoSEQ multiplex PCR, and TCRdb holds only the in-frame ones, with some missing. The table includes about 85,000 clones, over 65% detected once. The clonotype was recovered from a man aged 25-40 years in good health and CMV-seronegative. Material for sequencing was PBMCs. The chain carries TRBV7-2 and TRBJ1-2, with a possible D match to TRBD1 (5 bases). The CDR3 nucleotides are TGTGCCAGCAGCTATTCCCCGACAGAGAACTATGGCTACACCTTC. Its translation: CASSYSPTENYGYTF.